This TCR beta chain was documented in a study of immune cell composition in non-small cell lung cancer. Study outcomes and limitations: Clones >0.5% enriched in tumour were rarer in adenocarcinoma (around 35%) than squamous (approximately 75%).

This clone was found a few times. Antigen: not known. The assay was immunoSEQ multiplex PCR, and TCRdb's table has in-frame clones only and misses some. Found here are 8,000 or so clones, roughly 78% of them singletons; the top ten hold about 12%. The length of the CDR3 is 12 residues. Germline V gives CDR1 MNHNS, CDR2 SASEGT. Deletions cut 0 bases from V and 8 bases from J, with 7 bases between. The TCR sequence derives from a human donor with non-small cell lung cancer. The V gene is TRBV6-1, the J gene TRBJ1-2; no clear D. The source material was lung tumor tissue. CDR3 amino acids: CASSEAYQGYTF. CDR3 sequence (DNA): TGTGCCAGCAGTGAAGCCTACCAAGGCTACACCTTC.